Shown below are 28 T cell receptor beta chains from a single sample sequenced in a study of blood T cell repertoires in COVID-19. Produced via immunoSEQ multiplex PCR; TCRdb's table is partial and in-frame only. Here the sample spans around 170,000 clones, 74% being singletons. Sequenced input: peripheral blood. These receptors all come from a woman older than 75 with acute or convalescent COVID-19.

The CDR3 nucleotides read TGTGCCAGTAGTAGAAACAGGGGACCAACCGAGACCCAGTACTTC. It translates to CASSRNRGPTETQYF. The rearrangement uses TRBV19 and TRBJ2-5; 7 bases map to TRBD1. V shed 4 bases and J 5 bases; nucleotides not matched to a gene: 10. This CDR3 contains 15 residues. Germline V gene lookup returns CDR1 LNHDA and CDR2 SQIVND (reference sequence).

The chain employs TRBV7-2 and TRBJ1-1, with a tentative D call TRBD1 (6 bases). This CDR3 is 16 amino acids long. Looked up from germline, CDR1 is SGHTA and CDR2 is FQGNSA. The V gene lost 1 base and the J gene lost 3 bases, with 15 bases spanning the gap. The CDR3 bases are TGTGCCAGCAGCTTAGATCAGGGGCGCCGGGACACTGAAGCTTTCTTT. It yields the protein CASSLDQGRRDTEAFF. The whole variable domain, filled in from reference TRBV7-2 and TRBJ1-1, reads GAGVSQSPSNKVTEKGKDVELRCDPISGHTALYWYRQSLGQGLEFLIYFQGNSAPDKSGLPSDRFSAERTGGSVSTLTIQRTQQEDSAVYLCASSLDQGRRDTEAFFGQGTRLTVV.

This clone was detected a few times. The gene calls are TRBV19 and TRBJ1-1; D is undetermined. The V gene lost 6 bases and the J gene lost 4 bases, with 12 bases spanning the gap. CDR1 and CDR2 (germline): LNHDA, SQIVND (reference sequence). The CDR3 has 13 amino acids. The CDR3 coding sequence is TGTGCCAGTAGGGGCCCAGAGAGCACTGAAGCTTTCTTT. Protein: CASRGPESTEAFF.

This clone was observed a handful of times. The V call is TRBV7-9, the J call TRBJ2-2, with 10 bases fitting TRBD1. The CDR3 is made up of 14 amino acids. Trimming took 5 bases from V and 7 from J; bases not matched to a gene: 4. Germline CDR1 SEHNR, CDR2 FQNEAQ (reference sequence). CDR3 nucleotides: TGTGCCAGCAGCCCGGGACAGGGGTACGGGGAGCTGTTTTTT. Translated: CASSPGQGYGELFF.

V is TRBV6-2 or TRBV6-3 and J is TRBJ2-1; TRBD2 agrees at 10 bases. The CDR3 runs to 16 residues. The germline V gene encodes CDR1 MNHEY and CDR2 SVGEGT. Trimming cost V 3 bases and J 3 bases; bases outside gene matches: 5. CDR3 loop: CASSYSGLAHYNEQFF. The CDR3 bases are TGTGCCAGCAGTTATTCGGGACTAGCGCACTACAATGAGCAGTTCTTC.

The rearrangement links TRBV9 to TRBJ2-2; D is perhaps TRBD2 (6 bases). The germline CDR1 and CDR2 sequences are SGDLS and YYNGEE. This CDR3 region has 15 residues. V was shortened by 2 bases and J by 4 bases, with 12 bases between the two germline ends. Written as DNA, the CDR3 is TGTGCCAGCAGCGTTATAGCGGATGGCACCGGGGAGCTGTTTTTT. This encodes CASSVIADGTGELFF.

V gene TRBV5-1 combines with J gene TRBJ2-1, with 9 bases fitting TRBD2. This CDR3 comprises 15 residues. V dropped 5 bases and J dropped 4; count of bases not matched to a gene: 7. From germline, CDR1 is SGHRS and CDR2 YFSETQ. The CDR3 sequence is CASRLTSGAYNEQFF. CDR3 nucleotide sequence: TGCGCCAGCAGGTTGACTAGCGGAGCTTACAATGAGCAGTTCTTC.

This clone was found many times. This chain joins TRBV7-2 and TRBJ2-4, with 8 bases fitting TRBD2. The CDR3 sequence is 12 residues long. The J segment lost 6 bases and the V segment lost 8 bases, leaving 3 bases of the junction unmatched. CDR1 and CDR2 from the germline V gene are SGHTA and FQGNSA. The CDR3 protein is CASGLAANIQYF. In DNA form, the CDR3 reads TGTGCCAGCGGACTAGCTGCAAACATTCAGTACTTC.

The chain couples TRBV6-5 to TRBJ1-3; D gene ambiguous. V was trimmed by 7 bases and J by 0 bases, leaving 13 bases between them. The germline gives CDR1 MNHEY, CDR2 SVGAGI. There are 15 residues in the CDR3. Here the CDR3 DNA reads TGTGCCAGCACCAATCCTGCAGACTCTGGAAACACCATATATTTT. This translates into CASTNPADSGNTIYF.

This rearrangement joins TRBV6-5 to TRBJ1-3; the D gene is possibly TRBD1 (5 bases). Trimming shortened V by 1 base and J by 6 bases, and 13 bases separated the two germline ends. CDR3 length: 15 amino acids. Germline assignment: CDR1 MNHEY and CDR2 SVGAGI. This CDR3 reads CASSYYQGAANTIYF. The CDR3 bases are TGTGCCAGCAGTTACTATCAGGGTGCGGCAAACACCATATATTTT.

This chain joins TRBV18 and TRBJ1-2, with D perhaps TRBD1 (5 bases). V was pared by 3 bases and J by 4 bases, with 12 bases between. The germline gives CDR1 KGHSH, CDR2 LQKENI. The CDR3 has 14 residues. The CDR3 nucleotides are TGTGCCAGCTCACCCGACAGTACCACCTATGGCTACACCTTC. This codes for CASSPDSTTYGYTF. Based on the CDR3 plus reference TRBV18 and TRBJ1-2, the full variable domain is NAGVMQNPRHLVRRRGQEARLRCSPMKGHSHVYWYRQLPEEGLKFMVYLQKENIIDESGMPKERFSAEFPKEGPSILRIQQVVRGDSAAYFCASSPDSTTYGYTFGSGTRLTVV.

The CDR3 reads CASTLGGEDYGYTF. The CDR3 nucleotides are TGTGCCAGCACTTTGGGTGGGGAGGACTATGGCTACACCTTC. This chain uses TRBV28 with TRBJ1-2; D call uncertain. The CDR3 contains 14 residues. The V end lost 7 bases, the J end lost 3 bases, and 15 bases lay between the germline ends. Germline lookup yields CDR1 MDHEN and CDR2 SYDVKM.

This chain joins TRBV5-1 and TRBJ1-1; no firm D call. Trimming took off 5 bases at V and 0 bases at J, with 11 bases between the two ends. CDR3 length: 14 residues. CDR1 is SGHRS, CDR2 YFSETQ, per germline. The CDR3 region is CASSSQPMNTEAFF. The CDR3 coding sequence is TGCGCCAGCAGTTCACAGCCAATGAACACTGAAGCTTTCTTT.

The chain employs TRBV10-3 and TRBJ2-3, with D possibly matching TRBD2 (6 bases). The CDR3 consists of 19 residues. Trimming left V 0 bases short and J 1 base short, with 20 bases between. Germline CDR1 ENHRY, CDR2 SYGVKD. DNA of the CDR3: TGTGCCATCAGTGAGTCGCAAGGCGGGAAGCATATCGGCACAGATACGCAGTATTTT. Encoded protein: CAISESQGGKHIGTDTQYF.

The rearrangement uses TRBV3-1 (or the pseudogene TRBV3-2) and TRBJ1-4; 9 positions match TRBD1. Germline CDR1 LGHDT, CDR2 YNNKEL (reference sequence). The V gene end was trimmed by 4 bases and the J gene end by 6 bases; junction bases not matched to a gene: 9. The CDR3 runs to 16 residues. The CDR3 sequence is CASSRDTTGGDEKLFF. In nucleotides, the CDR3 is TGTGCCAGCAGCCGGGACACGACAGGGGGTGATGAAAAACTGTTTTTT.

The gene calls are TRBV18 and TRBJ2-1; possibly TRBD2 for D (5 bases). The ends were cut back, 1 base at V and 4 bases at J, with 11 bases in the middle. The CDR3 is made up of 15 amino acids. Germline loops: CDR1 KGHSH, CDR2 LQKENI. The CDR3 DNA reads as TGTGCCAGCTCACCACTCGGAGGTGGGTACAATGAGCAGTTCTTC. Translation gives CASSPLGGGYNEQFF.

The chain has TRBV2 and TRBJ2-3, with no clear D. The V end was cut by 0 bases, the J end by 0 bases, with 7 bases between. CDR1 is SNHLY, CDR2 FYNNEI, per germline. The CDR3 loop spans 15 amino acids. CDR3 DNA sequence: TGTGCCAGCAGTGAAGCGGGCTCTAGCACAGATACGCAGTATTTT. This translates into CASSEAGSSTDTQYF.

The chain recombines TRBV6-4 with TRBJ2-3, with TRBD2 identical over 7 bases. From germline, CDR1 is MRHNA and CDR2 SNTAGT. This CDR3 is 14 amino acids long. With 0 bases clipped from V and 5 bases from J, the junction kept 2 bases outside the gene matches. The CDR3 region is CASSDSGGVDTQYF. CDR3 bases: TGTGCCAGCAGTGACTCGGGAGGGGTAGATACGCAGTATTTT.

V usage is TRBV10-3 and J usage is TRBJ1-1; D is uncertain. The CDR3 is made up of 13 amino acids. Trimming removed 7 bases at V and 5 bases at J, with 14 bases between. Germline V gene data show CDR1 as ENHRY and CDR2 as SYGVKD. The CDR3 nucleotides read TGTGCCATCAAGGGCACCTCGGGAACTGAAGCTTTCTTT. Its protein product is CAIKGTSGTEAFF.

The chain links TRBV19 to TRBJ1-2; D is uncertain. Per germline, CDR1 LNHDA and CDR2 SQIVND (reference sequence). Deletions cut 1 base from V and 2 bases from J, with 11 bases between. The CDR3 is 15 residues long. CDR3 sequence reads: CASSIASPGNYGYTF. CDR3 DNA: TGTGCCAGTAGTATAGCGTCACCGGGGAACTATGGCTACACCTTC.

The V gene is TRBV6-1, the J gene TRBJ2-3, with unresolved D. CDR3 length equals 14 residues. Germline V gene sequence: CDR1 MNHNS, CDR2 SASEGT. Between the trimmed V and J ends, which lost 2 bases and 3 bases, there was a span of 9 bases. The CDR3 reads CASSELARTDTQYF. The CDR3 DNA follows: TGTGCCAGCAGTGAACTCGCTAGAACAGATACGCAGTATTTT.

The chain recombines TRBV14 with TRBJ2-2, with 7 bases fitting TRBD1. V gave up 4 bases and J gave up 6 bases; unmatched junction bases: 5. CDR3 length equals 14 residues. CDR1 is SGHDN, CDR2 FVKESK, per germline. For the CDR3, the DNA is TGTGCCAGCAGCCCGACAGGGTACGCCGGGGAGCTGTTTTTT. Amino acids: CASSPTGYAGELFF.

The V gene is TRBV5-1, the J gene TRBJ2-7, with a possible D match to TRBD1 (6 bases). This CDR3 is 15 amino acids long. The germline V gene encodes CDR1 SGHRS and CDR2 YFSETQ. V dropped 1 base and J dropped 4 bases, with 15 bases sitting between them. Here the CDR3 DNA reads TGCGCCAGCAGCTTGCTTATTGGGGGCGGATACGAGCAGTACTTC. Translation gives CASSLLIGGGYEQYF.

V and J are TRBV6-2 or TRBV6-3 and TRBJ2-5; a possible D gene is TRBD2 (5 bases). Germline lookup yields CDR1 MNHEY and CDR2 SVGEGT. There are 14 residues in the CDR3. V was pared by 8 bases and J by 5 bases, with 18 bases between. CDR3 region: CASRRSGSGETQYF. DNA for the CDR3: TGTGCCAGCCGCCGCTCGGGGTCTGGGGAGACCCAGTACTTC.

The chain carries TRBV27 and TRBJ2-3, with a weak D call TRBD1 (6 bases). CDR1 and CDR2 from the germline V gene are MNHEY and SMNVEV (reference sequence). The CDR3 is 17 amino acids. Trimming took off 4 bases at V and 5 bases at J, with 22 bases between the two ends. The CDR3 reads CASSSQQGGGLGDTQYF. As DNA, the CDR3 is TGTGCCAGCAGTTCCCAACAGGGTGGTGGGCTTGGAGATACGCAGTATTTT.

The rearrangement uses TRBV3-1 (or the pseudogene TRBV3-2) and TRBJ2-2; D is unclear. The ends were cut back, 6 bases at V and 5 bases at J, with 13 bases in the middle. CDR1 and CDR2 from the germline V gene are LGHDT and YNNKEL (reference sequence). The CDR3 is made up of 14 amino acids. This chain's CDR3 is CASSPSAGTGELFF. CDR3 DNA: TGTGCCAGCAGTCCGAGCGCTGGAACCGGGGAGCTGTTTTTT.

The gene calls are TRBV3-1 (or the pseudogene TRBV3-2) and TRBJ1-2; D may be TRBD1 (6 bases). V was shortened by 1 base and J by 5 bases, with 11 bases between the two germline ends. The CDR3 loop spans 14 amino acids. Germline CDR1 LGHDT, CDR2 YNNKEL (reference sequence). CDR3 sequence reads: CASSQGEQGYGYTF. CDR3 nucleotides: TGTGCCAGCAGCCAAGGAGAACAGGGTTATGGCTACACCTTC.

The chain uses TRBV4-1 and TRBJ1-4; no definite D call. Germline V CDR1 and CDR2: MGHRA, YSYEKL. There are 14 residues in the CDR3. Trimming left V 0 bases short and J 7 bases short, with 9 bases between. The CDR3, as DNA: TGCGCCAGCAGCCAAGAACAGATGGGTGAAAAACTGTTTTTT. Its protein is CASSQEQMGEKLFF.